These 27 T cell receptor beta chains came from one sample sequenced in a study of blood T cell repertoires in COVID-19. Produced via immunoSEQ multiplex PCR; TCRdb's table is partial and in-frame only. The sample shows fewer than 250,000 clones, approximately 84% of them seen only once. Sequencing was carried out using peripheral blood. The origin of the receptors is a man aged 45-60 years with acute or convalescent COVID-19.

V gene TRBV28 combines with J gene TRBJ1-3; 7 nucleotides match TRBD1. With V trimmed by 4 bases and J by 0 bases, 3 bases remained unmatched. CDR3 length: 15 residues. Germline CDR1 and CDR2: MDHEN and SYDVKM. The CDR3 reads CASSWTGLSGNTIYF. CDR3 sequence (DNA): TGTGCCAGCAGTTGGACAGGACTCTCTGGAAACACCATATATTTT.

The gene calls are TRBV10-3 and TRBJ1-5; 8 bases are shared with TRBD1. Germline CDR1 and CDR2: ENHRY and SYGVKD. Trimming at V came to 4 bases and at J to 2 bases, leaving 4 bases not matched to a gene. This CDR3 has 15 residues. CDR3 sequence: CAISAGQGGNQPQHF. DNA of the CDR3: TGTGCCATCAGTGCCGGACAGGGCGGCAATCAGCCCCAGCATTTT.

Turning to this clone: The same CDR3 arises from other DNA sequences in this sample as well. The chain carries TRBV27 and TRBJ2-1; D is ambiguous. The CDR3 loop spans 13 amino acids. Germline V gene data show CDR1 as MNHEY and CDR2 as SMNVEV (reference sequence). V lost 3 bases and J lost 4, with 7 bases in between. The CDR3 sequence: CASSLGRYNEQFF. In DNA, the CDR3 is TGTGCCAGCAGTTTGGGCAGATACAATGAGCAGTTCTTC.

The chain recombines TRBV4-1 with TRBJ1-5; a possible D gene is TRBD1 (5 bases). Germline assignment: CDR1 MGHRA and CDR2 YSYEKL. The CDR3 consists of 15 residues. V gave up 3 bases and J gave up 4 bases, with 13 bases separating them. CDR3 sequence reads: CASSQGRQTNQPQHF. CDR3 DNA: TGCGCCAGCAGCCAGGGAAGACAGACAAATCAGCCCCAGCATTTT.

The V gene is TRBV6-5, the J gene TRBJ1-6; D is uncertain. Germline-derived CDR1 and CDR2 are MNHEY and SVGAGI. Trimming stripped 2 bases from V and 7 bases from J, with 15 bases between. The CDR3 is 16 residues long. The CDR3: CASSYKGRVGNSPLHF. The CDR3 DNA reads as TGTGCCAGCAGTTACAAAGGGAGGGTGGGGAATTCACCCCTCCACTTT.

The CDR3 DNA reads TGTGCCAGCAGCTCCCGGGCGGGAGTCCCTTTTGGGGATGAGCAGTTCTTC. As protein: CASSSRAGVPFGDEQFF. This chain joins TRBV11-3 and TRBJ2-1; 7 bases are shared with TRBD2. The CDR3 is made up of 17 amino acids. V was clipped by 4 bases and J by 8 bases; unmatched bases: 17. Germline CDR1 is SGHNT and CDR2 is YENEEA.

The CDR3 loop reads CASREALGKGYTF. The CDR3 DNA reads TGTGCCAGCAGGGAGGCATTGGGCAAGGGCTACACCTTC. The chain recombines TRBV6-5 with TRBJ1-2; D is unresolved. CDR1 and CDR2 (germline): MNHEY, SVGAGI. Between the trimmed V and J ends, which lost 6 bases and 8 bases, there was a span of 16 bases. This CDR3 has 13 residues.

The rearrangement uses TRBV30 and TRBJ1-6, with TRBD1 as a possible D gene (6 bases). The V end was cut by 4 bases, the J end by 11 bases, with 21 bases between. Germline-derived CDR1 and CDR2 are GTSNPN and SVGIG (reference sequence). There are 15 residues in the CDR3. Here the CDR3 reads CAWNRGDTLRTPLHF. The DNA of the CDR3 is TGTGCCTGGAATCGTGGGGACACGCTCAGGACACCCCTCCACTTT.

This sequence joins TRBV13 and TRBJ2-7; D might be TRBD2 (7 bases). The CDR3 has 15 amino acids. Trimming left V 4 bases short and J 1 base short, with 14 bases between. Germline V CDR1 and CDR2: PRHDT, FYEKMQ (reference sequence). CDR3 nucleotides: TGTGCCAGCAGCTCCCTAGCGGACAGATCCTACGAGCAGTACTTC. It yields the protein CASSSLADRSYEQYF.

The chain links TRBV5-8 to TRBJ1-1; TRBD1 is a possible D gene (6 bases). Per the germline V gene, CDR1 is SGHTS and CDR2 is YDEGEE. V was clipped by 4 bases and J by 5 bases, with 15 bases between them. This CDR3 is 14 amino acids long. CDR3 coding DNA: TGTGCCAGCAGCCTTCGCACAGGGCGGACTGAAGCTTTCTTT. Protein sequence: CASSLRTGRTEAFF. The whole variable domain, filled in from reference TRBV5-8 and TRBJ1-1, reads EAGVTQSPTHLIKTRGQQATLRCSPISGHTSVYWYQQALGLGLQFLLWYDEGEERNRGNFPPRFSGRQFPNYSSELNVNALELEDSALYLCASSLRTGRTEAFFGQGTRLTVV.

The CDR3 region is CASSITGPGELFF. CDR3 DNA: TGTGCCAGTAGTATCACAGGGCCTGGGGAGCTGTTTTTT. The chain has TRBV19 and TRBJ2-2; the D gene is possibly TRBD1 (6 bases). Germline lookup yields CDR1 LNHDA and CDR2 SQIVND (reference sequence). V lost 3 bases and J lost 8, with 10 bases in between. This CDR3 comprises 13 residues.

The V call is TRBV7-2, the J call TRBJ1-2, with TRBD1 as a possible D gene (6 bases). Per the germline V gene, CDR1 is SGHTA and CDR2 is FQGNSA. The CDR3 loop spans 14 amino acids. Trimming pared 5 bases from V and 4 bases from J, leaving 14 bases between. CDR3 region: CASSRGGQLYGYTF. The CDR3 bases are TGTGCCAGCAGCCGGGGCGGACAGCTCTATGGCTACACCTTC.

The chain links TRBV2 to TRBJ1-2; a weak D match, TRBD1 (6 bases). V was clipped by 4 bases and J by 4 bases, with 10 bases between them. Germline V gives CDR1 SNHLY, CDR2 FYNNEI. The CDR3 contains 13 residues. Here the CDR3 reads CASSVGQSYGYTF. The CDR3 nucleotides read TGTGCCAGCAGTGTTGGACAGTCCTATGGCTACACCTTC.

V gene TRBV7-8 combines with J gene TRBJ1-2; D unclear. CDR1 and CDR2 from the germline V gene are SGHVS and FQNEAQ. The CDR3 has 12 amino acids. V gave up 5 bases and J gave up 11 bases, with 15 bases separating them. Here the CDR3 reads CASSEREVDYTF. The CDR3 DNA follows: TGTGCCAGCAGCGAAAGGGAGGTGGATTACACCTTC.

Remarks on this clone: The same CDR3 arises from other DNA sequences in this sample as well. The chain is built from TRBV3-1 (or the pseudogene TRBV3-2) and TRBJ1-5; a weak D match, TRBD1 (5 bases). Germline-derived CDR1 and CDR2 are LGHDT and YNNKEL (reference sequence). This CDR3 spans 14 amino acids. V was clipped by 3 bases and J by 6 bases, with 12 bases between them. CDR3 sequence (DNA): TGTGCCAGCAGCCAGGGGACGGGGGGTCAGCCCCAGCATTTT. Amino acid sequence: CASSQGTGGQPQHF.

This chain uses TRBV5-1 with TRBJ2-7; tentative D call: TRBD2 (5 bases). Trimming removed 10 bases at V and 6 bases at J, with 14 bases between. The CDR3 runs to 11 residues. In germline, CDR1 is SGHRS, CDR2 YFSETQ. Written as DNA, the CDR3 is TGCGCCTCCCGGACGGGGAGCGAGCAGTACTTC. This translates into CASRTGSEQYF.

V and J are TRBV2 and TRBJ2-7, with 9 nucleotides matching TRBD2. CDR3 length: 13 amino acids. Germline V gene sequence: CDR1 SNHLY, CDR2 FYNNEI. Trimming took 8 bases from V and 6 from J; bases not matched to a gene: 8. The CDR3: CASLWLAGREQYF. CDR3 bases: TGTGCCAGCCTTTGGCTAGCGGGACGCGAGCAGTACTTC.

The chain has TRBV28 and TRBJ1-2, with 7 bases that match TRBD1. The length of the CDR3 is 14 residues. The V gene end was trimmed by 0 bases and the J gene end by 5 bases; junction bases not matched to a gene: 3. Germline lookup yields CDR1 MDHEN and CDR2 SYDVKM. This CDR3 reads CASSLWQGVYGYTF. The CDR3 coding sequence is TGTGCCAGCAGTTTATGGCAGGGGGTGTATGGCTACACCTTC.

Written as DNA, the CDR3 is TGTGCCAGCAGCCCCTTCGGGCTAGCCGGCCGGGAGCTGTTTTTT. This translates into CASSPFGLAGRELFF. This chain joins TRBV3-1 (or the pseudogene TRBV3-2) and TRBJ2-2; possible D gene TRBD2, 5 bases. CDR1 is LGHDT, CDR2 YNNKEL, per germline (reference sequence). Trimming removed 4 bases from V and 9 bases from J, with 18 bases in between. This CDR3 comprises 15 residues.

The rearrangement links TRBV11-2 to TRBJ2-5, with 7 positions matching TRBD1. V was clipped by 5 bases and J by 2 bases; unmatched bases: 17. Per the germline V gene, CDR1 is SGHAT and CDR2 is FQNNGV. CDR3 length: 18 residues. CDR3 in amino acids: CASSPGNKWGTEQETQYF. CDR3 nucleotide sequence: TGTGCCAGCAGCCCTGGGAATAAATGGGGGACAGAACAAGAGACCCAGTACTTC.

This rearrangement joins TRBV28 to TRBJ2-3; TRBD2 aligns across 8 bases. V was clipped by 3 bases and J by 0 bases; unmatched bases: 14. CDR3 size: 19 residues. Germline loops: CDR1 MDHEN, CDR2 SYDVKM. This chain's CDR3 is CASSFAPGGPGGSTDTQYF. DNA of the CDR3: TGTGCCAGCAGTTTTGCGCCGGGAGGGCCTGGGGGCAGCACAGATACGCAGTATTTT.

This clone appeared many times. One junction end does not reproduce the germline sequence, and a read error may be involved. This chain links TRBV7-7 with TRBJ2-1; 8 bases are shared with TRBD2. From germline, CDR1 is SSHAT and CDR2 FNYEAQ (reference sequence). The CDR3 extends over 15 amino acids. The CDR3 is CASSLGRGLDNEQFF. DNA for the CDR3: TGTGCTAGCAGCTTAGGGCGGGGACTAGACAATGAGCAGTTCTTC.

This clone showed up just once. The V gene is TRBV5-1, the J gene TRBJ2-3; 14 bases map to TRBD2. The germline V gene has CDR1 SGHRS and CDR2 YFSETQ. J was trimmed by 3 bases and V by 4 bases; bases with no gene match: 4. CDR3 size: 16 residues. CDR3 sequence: CASSLGLAGETDTQYF. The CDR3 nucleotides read TGCGCCAGCAGCCTGGGACTAGCGGGGGAAACAGATACGCAGTATTTT.

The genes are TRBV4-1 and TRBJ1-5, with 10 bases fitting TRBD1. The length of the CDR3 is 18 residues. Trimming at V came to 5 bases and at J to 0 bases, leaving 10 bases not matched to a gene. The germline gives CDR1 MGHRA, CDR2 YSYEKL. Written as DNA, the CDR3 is TGCGCCAGCAGCAGCGGCGGGGACAGGGGATATAGCAATCAGCCCCAGCATTTT. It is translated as CASSSGGDRGYSNQPQHF.

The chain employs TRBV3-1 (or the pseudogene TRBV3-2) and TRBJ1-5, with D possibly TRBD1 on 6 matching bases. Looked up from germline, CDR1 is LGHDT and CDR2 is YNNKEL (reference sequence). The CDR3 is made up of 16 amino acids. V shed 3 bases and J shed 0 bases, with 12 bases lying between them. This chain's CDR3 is CASSQGDRYSNQPQHF. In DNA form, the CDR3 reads TGTGCCAGCAGCCAGGGTGACAGGTATAGCAATCAGCCCCAGCATTTT.

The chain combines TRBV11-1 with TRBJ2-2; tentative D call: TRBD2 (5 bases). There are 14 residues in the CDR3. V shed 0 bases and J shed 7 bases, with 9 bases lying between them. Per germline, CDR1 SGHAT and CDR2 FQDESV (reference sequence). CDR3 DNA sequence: TGTGCCAGCAGCTTAGCATATAGCGTCGGGGAGCTGTTTTTT. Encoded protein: CASSLAYSVGELFF.

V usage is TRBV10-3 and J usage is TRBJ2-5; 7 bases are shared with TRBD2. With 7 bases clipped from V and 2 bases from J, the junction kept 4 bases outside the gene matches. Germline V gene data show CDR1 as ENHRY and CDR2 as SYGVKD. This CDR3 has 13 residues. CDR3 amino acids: CAIMGGGQETQYF. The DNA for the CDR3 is TGTGCCATCATGGGCGGGGGACAAGAGACCCAGTACTTC.